The rows below give T cell receptor beta chains drawn from one sample of a study of regulatory T cells in long-lasting Graves disease. TCRdb called the multiplex PCR reads again in MiXCR, with one record for every CDR3 protein. The table has a few hundred thousand distinct CDR3 sequences, about 22% seen once. The source was peripheral blood mononuclear cells (PBMCs), collected when the disease was refractory, from a patient treated with antithyroid drugs. These receptor sequences come from a female donor with Graves disease. Both conserved end residues are part of each CDR3. A D gene is named only where the DNA matches it firmly. The size entry is marked missing in some rows and otherwise reads once, few, many or a size class.

CDR3aa,CDR3nt,j_gene,d_gene,v_gene,abundance
CASSRLWGVDRAEQYF,TGTGCCAGCAGTCGCCTTTGGGGTGTCGACCGGGCCGAGCAGTACTTC,TRBJ2-7,.,TRBV6-1,few
CASSGELNYGYTF,TGTGCCAGCAGTGGGGAACTAAACTATGGCTACACCTTC,TRBJ1-2,.,TRBV2,many
CASILSGLGSPLHF,TGTGCCAGCATCCTCTCGGGTTTGGGTTCACCCCTCCACTTT,TRBJ1-6,.,TRBV28,many
CASSLEVRGLRQPQHF,TGTGCCAGCAGCTTAGAGGTCAGGGGGTTGCGTCAGCCCCAGCATTTT,TRBJ1-5,TRBD1,TRBV13,.
CATSRWGNTEAFF,TGTGCCACCAGCAGATGGGGGAACACTGAAGCTTTCTTT,TRBJ1-1,.,TRBV15,many
CASSLWGGGEETQYF,TGTGCCAGCAGTTTATGGGGGGGGGGCGAAGAGACCCAGTACTTC,TRBJ2-5,.,TRBV28,many
CASSSGGRDAFF,TGTGCCAGCAGTTCAGGAGGGCGAGACGCTTTCTTT,TRBJ1-1,.,TRBV12-3/TRBV12-4,many
CSARQIGGAWDTGELFF,TGCAGTGCTAGGCAGATAGGAGGGGCCTGGGACACCGGGGAGCTGTTTTTT,TRBJ2-2,.,TRBV20-1,few
CATSRDRRGSEAFF,TGTGCCACCAGCAGAGATCGGCGGGGTTCCGAAGCTTTCTTT,TRBJ1-1,.,TRBV15,many
CASSLAVAYEQYF,TGTGCCAGCAGCTTAGCGGTAGCCTACGAGCAGTACTTC,TRBJ2-7,.,TRBV7-9,.
CASSGNQPPGELFF,TGTGCCAGCAGCGGCAATCAACCGCCCGGGGAGCTGTTTTTT,TRBJ2-2,.,TRBV7-3,.
CSARKWRNYGYTF,TGCAGTGCTAGAAAATGGAGAAACTATGGCTACACCTTC,TRBJ1-2,.,TRBV20-1,.
CASSDGGVEQYF,TGTGCCAGCAGTGACGGAGGAGTGGAGCAGTACTTC,TRBJ2-7,.,TRBV6-1,.
CASSQEKTGGFVEDTGELFF,TGCGCCAGCAGCCAAGAGAAGACAGGGGGATTCGTGGAGGACACCGGGGAGCTGTTTTTT,TRBJ2-2,TRBD1,TRBV4-1,.
CASSLSPQAFF,TGTGCCAGCAGCTTATCCCCCCAAGCTTTCTTT,TRBJ1-1,.,TRBV7-9,few
CASSPYLQAGGPKETQYF,TGTGCCAGCAGTCCATACCTACAAGCGGGGGGGCCGAAAGAGACCCAGTACTTC,TRBJ2-5,TRBD2,TRBV27,few
CASSFRTGGGYTF,TGTGCCAGCAGCTTTAGGACAGGGGGCGGCTACACCTTC,TRBJ1-2,TRBD1,TRBV7-8,many
CASSAGQGAGREKLFF,TGTGCCAGCAGCGCCGGACAGGGGGCTGGTCGGGAAAAACTGTTTTTT,TRBJ1-4,TRBD1,TRBV11-2,many
CASSFGKGEQYF,TGTGCCAGCAGTTTTGGGAAAGGGGAGCAGTACTTC,TRBJ2-7,.,TRBV12-3/TRBV12-4,many
CASSLDSGGPNIQYF,TGTGCCAGCAGCTTAGACTCGGGAGGGCCGAACATTCAGTACTTC,TRBJ2-4,TRBD2,TRBV7-8,many
CASSRSGRDNEQYF,TGTGCCAGCTCACGCAGCGGGAGAGATAACGAGCAGTACTTC,TRBJ2-7,TRBD2,TRBV18,.
CASSLGQGYSYEQYF,TGTGCCAGCAGCTTGGGACAGGGATACTCCTACGAGCAGTACTTC,TRBJ2-7,TRBD1,TRBV5-5,.
CAISESPATNEKLFF,TGTGCCATCAGTGAGTCCCCTGCAACTAATGAAAAACTGTTTTTT,TRBJ1-4,.,TRBV10-3,many
CSVGLTNTEAFF,TGCAGCGTTGGTCTAACCAACACTGAAGCTTTCTTT,TRBJ1-1,.,TRBV29-1,many
CASSVGARGDYEQYF,TGTGCCAGCAGCGTAGGTGCTAGGGGGGACTACGAGCAGTACTTC,TRBJ2-7,.,TRBV9,.
CASSITPGLAATDTQYF,TGTGCCAGCAGCATTACTCCGGGACTAGCGGCCACAGATACGCAGTATTTT,TRBJ2-3,TRBD2,TRBV12-3/TRBV12-4,.
CAIKGDDRGRSPLHF,TGTGCCATCAAAGGGGACGACAGGGGAAGATCACCCCTCCACTTT,TRBJ1-6,TRBD1,TRBV10-3,few